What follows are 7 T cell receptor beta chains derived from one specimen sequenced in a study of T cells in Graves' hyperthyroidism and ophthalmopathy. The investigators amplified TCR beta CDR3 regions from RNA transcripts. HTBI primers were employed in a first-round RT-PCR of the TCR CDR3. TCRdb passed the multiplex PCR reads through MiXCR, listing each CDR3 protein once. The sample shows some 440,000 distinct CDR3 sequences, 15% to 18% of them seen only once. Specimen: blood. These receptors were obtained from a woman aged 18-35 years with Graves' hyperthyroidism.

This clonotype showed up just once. In nucleotides, the CDR3 is TGTGGCACGGGACTAGGGGAAGCTTTCTTT. This codes for CGTGLGEAFF. The chain is built from TRBV19 and TRBJ1-1, with D possibly TRBD1 on 5 matching bases. The germline gives CDR1 LNHDA, CDR2 SQIVND (reference sequence). The CDR3 is made up of 10 amino acids.

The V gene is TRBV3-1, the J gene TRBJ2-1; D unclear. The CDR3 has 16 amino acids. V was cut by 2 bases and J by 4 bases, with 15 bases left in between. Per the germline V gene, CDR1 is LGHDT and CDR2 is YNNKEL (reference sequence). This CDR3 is CASSQKGEAPYNEQFF. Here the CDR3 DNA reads TGTGCCAGCAGCCAAAAAGGAGAAGCGCCATACAATGAGCAGTTCTTC.

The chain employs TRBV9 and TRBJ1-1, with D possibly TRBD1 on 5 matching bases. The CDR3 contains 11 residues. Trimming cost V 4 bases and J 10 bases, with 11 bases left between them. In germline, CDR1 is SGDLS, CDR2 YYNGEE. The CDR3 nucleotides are TGTGCCAGCAGCCCCCGAACAGGAGCTTTCTTT. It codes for CASSPRTGAFF.

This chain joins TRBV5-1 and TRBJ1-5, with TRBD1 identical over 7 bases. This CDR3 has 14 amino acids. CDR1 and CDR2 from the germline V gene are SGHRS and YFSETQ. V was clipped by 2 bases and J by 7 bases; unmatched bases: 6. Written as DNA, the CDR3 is TGCGCCAGCAGCTTCTCAGGGGGAGGGCAGCCCCAGCATTTT. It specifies CASSFSGGGQPQHF.

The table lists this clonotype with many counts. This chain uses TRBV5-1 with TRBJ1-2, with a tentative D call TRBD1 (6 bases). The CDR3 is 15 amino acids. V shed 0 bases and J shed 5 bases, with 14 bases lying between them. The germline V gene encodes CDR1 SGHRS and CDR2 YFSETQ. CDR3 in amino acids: CASSLASRTEYGYTF. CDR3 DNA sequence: TGCGCCAGCAGCTTGGCCAGCCGGACAGAGTATGGCTACACCTTC.

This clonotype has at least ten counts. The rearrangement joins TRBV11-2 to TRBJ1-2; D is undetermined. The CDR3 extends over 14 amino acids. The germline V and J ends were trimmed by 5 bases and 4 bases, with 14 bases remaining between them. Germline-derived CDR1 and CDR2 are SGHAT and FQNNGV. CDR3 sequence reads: CASSKGWQVYGYTF. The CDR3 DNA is TGTGCCAGCAGCAAAGGGTGGCAGGTCTATGGCTACACCTTC. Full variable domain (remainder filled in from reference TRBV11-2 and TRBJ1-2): EAGVAQSPRYKIIEKRQSVAFWCNPISGHATLYWYQQILGQGPKLLIQFQNNGVVDDSQLPKDRFSAERLKGVDSTLKIQPAKLEDSAVYLCASSKGWQVYGYTFGSGTRLTVV.

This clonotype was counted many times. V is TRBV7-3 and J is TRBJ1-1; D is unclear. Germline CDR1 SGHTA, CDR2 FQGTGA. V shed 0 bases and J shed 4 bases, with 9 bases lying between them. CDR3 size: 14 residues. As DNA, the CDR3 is TGTGCCAGCAGCTTAACAAGTTTGGGCACTGAAGCTTTCTTT. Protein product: CASSLTSLGTEAFF.